This T cell receptor beta chain stems from a study of vaccination effects on CD4 cells after COVID-19. Repertoires were generated with immunoSEQ multiplex PCR, while TCRdb's copy carries only in-frame clones and drops some. Among tens of thousands of clones listed, roughly three quarters were seen once. Points from the study as a whole: Clones from infection and from vaccination both contracted markedly late after vaccination. Convalescent patients were scarce, and early post-infection timepoints were absent.

A note on this clone: Its target is unknown.

CD4+ T cells specific for antigen were expanded with viral peptide pools by the ViraFEST assay before sequencing. After around ten days in culture, the CD4+ T cells were isolated. Neither prior SARS-CoV-2 infection nor positive nucleocapsid antibodies were present in the vaccine recipients. Researchers reported culturing approximately 1.8 million PBMC in each well, adding 10 IU/ml IL-2 and around 10 ug/ml peptides. On both days 3 and 7, half of the culture medium was replaced with IL-2 medium. Trimming pared 5 bases from V and 2 bases from J, leaving 17 bases between. The CDR3 extends over 16 amino acids. Germline CDR1 and CDR2: LNHDA and SQIVND (reference sequence).

The sample was CD4+ T cells from PBMCs cultured with HCoV-OC43 spike peptides, taken before COVID-19 vaccination. Indicated subset: HCoV-OC43 spike overlapping peptide pool stimulation. The chain links TRBV19 to TRBJ2-3; either TRBD1 or TRBD2 may supply D (5 bases each). This sequence was found in a human donor who received a COVID-19 vaccine. CDR3 loop: CASSPGPKASTDTQYF. The CDR3 bases are TGTGCCAGTAGTCCGGGACCCAAAGCCTCCACAGATACGCAGTATTTT. Drawing the rest from reference TRBV19 and TRBJ2-3, the complete variable domain is DGGITQSPKYLFRKEGQNVTLSCEQNLNHDAMYWYRQDPGQGLRLIYYSQIVNDFQKGDIAEGYSVSREKKESFPLTVTSAQKNPTAFYLCASSPGPKASTDTQYFGPGTRLTVL.